This TCR beta chain was identified in a study of T cells after yellow fever vaccination. The CDR3 is 16 amino acids. The germline V gene encodes CDR1 LNHDA and CDR2 SQIVND (reference sequence). V lost 8 bases to trimming and J lost 4 bases; unmatched junction nucleotides: 14. The sample holds a few counts of this clonotype. In TCRdb, the 5' RACE reads were re-called with MiXCR into one record per CDR3 protein. The sample includes hundreds of thousands of distinct CDR3 sequences, 8.7% of them seen just once. This material consisted of PBMCs, taken on the day of the first yellow fever vaccination. The TCR originated in a man between 18 and 35 years old who received the YFV17D yellow fever vaccine. V usage is TRBV19 and J usage is TRBJ1-3; 7 bases fit TRBD1. CDR3: CASGNRGPSRGNTIYF. DNA of the CDR3: TGTGCCAGTGGCAACAGGGGTCCATCGCGGGGAAACACCATATATTTT.